This entry features one T cell receptor delta chain sequence. A read error may account for a junction end that differs from germline. The data derive from a study of gamma-delta chains in newborns, infants, children. About the study: Microbial exposure reportedly drives polyclonal innate γδ T cell expansion after birth.

TCRdb called clones anew from the reads with CATT. Of 6,500 to 8,000 delta-chain clones in the sample, about 11% were seen once. The CDR3 is 25 amino acids. Germline lookup yields CDR1 TSWWSYY and CDR2 QGS. This TCR came from a child who was a newborn, infant or young child, either healthy, febrile or measles-vaccinated (not recorded which). The chain employs TRDV1 and TRDJ1, with 12 positions matching TRDD3. Specimen: blood. CDR3 protein: CALGELRTFSPNYWGIQAGTDKLTF. The CDR3 region has the DNA TGTGCTCTTGGGGAACTACGGACATTTTCCCCCAACTACTGGGGGATACAAGCGGGCACCGATAAACTCACCTTT.